Listed below are T cell receptor beta chains from one sample, sequenced in a study of blood T cell repertoires in COVID-19. Libraries were prepared by immunoSEQ multiplex PCR; TCRdb keeps only in-frame clonotypes and omits some of them. The table has about 170,000 clones, around 82% seen once. The sequenced sample consisted of peripheral blood. These receptors originate from a woman aged 80 or over with active or convalescent COVID-19. Both conserved end residues are part of each CDR3. D genes are given only for firm matches. Not every row has a clone size; where given, it reads once, few, many or a size class.

>TRBJ2-2|once|TRBD2|TRBV11-2
TGTGCCTTAGGTACGGGAGCGGGACCCGGGGAGCTGTTTTTT
CALGTGAGPGELFF
>TRBJ1-2|NA|TRBD1|TRBV19
TGTGCCAGTAGTGCGACAGGGGACGGTGGCTACACCTTC
CASSATGDGGYTF
>TRBJ2-3|NA|NA|TRBV25-1
TGTGCCACCGCGGTGGAAGATACGCAGTATTTT
CATAVEDTQYF
>TRBJ2-2|NA|NA|TRBV5-4
TGTGCCAGCAGCTTGGGCCCTGCCGGGGGTACCGGGGAGCTGTTTTTT
CASSLGPAGGTGELFF
>TRBJ2-2|few|NA|TRBV5-4
TGTGCCAGCAGCTTGGCACAGGCCTTCGACCGGGAGCTGTTTTTT
CASSLAQAFDRELFF
>TRBJ2-3|NA|TRBD2|TRBV18
TGTGCCAGCTCACCCCTCCCACTAGCGGGAAGCACAGATACGCAGTATTTT
CASSPLPLAGSTDTQYF
>TRBJ2-5|NA|TRBD1|TRBV5-6
TGTGCCAGCAGCCCAGACAGGGCTCAAGAGACCCAGTACTTC
CASSPDRAQETQYF
>TRBJ2-1|NA|TRBD1|TRBV5-1
TGCGCCAGCAGTCCGACAGGGGAAGGTTACAATGAGCAGTTCTTC
CASSPTGEGYNEQFF
>TRBJ2-7|NA|NA|TRBV7-6
TGTGCCAGCAGCTTAGGGGGCCCCTACGAGCAGTACTTC
CASSLGGPYEQYF
>TRBJ1-1|NA|NA|TRBV27
TGTGCCAGCAGTTTATCACGGGGTGGGTGGAACACTGAAGCTTTCTTT
CASSLSRGGWNTEAFF
>TRBJ2-2|NA|TRBD1|TRBV5-1
TGCGCCAGCAGCATGGGACAGGGGGCGATCGGGGAGCTGTTTTTT
CASSMGQGAIGELFF
>TRBJ2-3|NA|NA|TRBV12-5
TGTGCTAGTGCCAAAGCGGGCTTGGGCACAGATACGCAGTATTTT
CASAKAGLGTDTQYF
>TRBJ1-4|NA|TRBD1|TRBV7-9
TGTGCCAGCAGCTTAGGGGAAGGGGGCATTGAACTGTTTTTT
CASSLGEGGIELFF
>TRBJ1-5|NA|NA|TRBV7-6
TGTGCCAGCAGCCCAACTCTGCAGGGTCCGAGCAATCAGCCCCAGCATTTT
CASSPTLQGPSNQPQHF
>TRBJ2-7|NA|TRBD2|TRBV27
TGTGCCAGCAGTTACGTAGCGGGAGGTAACGTCAACGAGCAGTACTTC
CASSYVAGGNVNEQYF
>TRBJ2-5|few|TRBD1|TRBV19
TGTGCCAGTAGTAGGGACAGGGGCGGTCAAGAGACCCAGTACTTC
CASSRDRGGQETQYF
>TRBJ2-7|NA|TRBD1|TRBV7-2
TGTGCCAGCAGTGGTTACAGGGGCCCAAGCGAGCAGTACTTC
CASSGYRGPSEQYF
>TRBJ2-7|once|TRBD1|TRBV28
TGTGCCAGCCGATCGTCCGGGACAGGCTGGGGTTACGAGCAGTACTTC
CASRSSGTGWGYEQYF